This T cell receptor (beta chain) was found in a study of control samples from healthy donors and cancer patients. Between the trimmed V and J ends, which lost 0 bases and 0 bases, there was a span of 13 bases. CDR3 length: 17 residues. The V gene's germline CDR1 is SGHRS and CDR2 YFSETQ. Profiled with immunoSEQ multiplex PCR; TCRdb holds only in-frame clones, not every one. The sample records 48,000 or so clones, 93% being singletons. This clone has a single count. Material: PBMCs. This TCR derives from a woman aged 50 to 60 with head and neck cancer. J is TRBJ1-3 and V is TRBV5-1; no reliable D call. The CDR3 reads CASSLGAGFNSGNTIYF. CDR3 sequence (DNA): TGCGCCAGCAGCTTGGGGGCAGGCTTCAACTCTGGAAACACCATATATTTT. The full variable domain, rest sourced from reference TRBV5-1 and TRBJ1-3, is KAGVTQTPRYLIKTRGQQVTLSCSPISGHRSVSWYQQTPGQGLQFLFEYFSETQRNKGNFPGRFSGRQFSNSRSEMNVSTLELGDSALYLCASSLGAGFNSGNTIYFGEGSWLTVV.